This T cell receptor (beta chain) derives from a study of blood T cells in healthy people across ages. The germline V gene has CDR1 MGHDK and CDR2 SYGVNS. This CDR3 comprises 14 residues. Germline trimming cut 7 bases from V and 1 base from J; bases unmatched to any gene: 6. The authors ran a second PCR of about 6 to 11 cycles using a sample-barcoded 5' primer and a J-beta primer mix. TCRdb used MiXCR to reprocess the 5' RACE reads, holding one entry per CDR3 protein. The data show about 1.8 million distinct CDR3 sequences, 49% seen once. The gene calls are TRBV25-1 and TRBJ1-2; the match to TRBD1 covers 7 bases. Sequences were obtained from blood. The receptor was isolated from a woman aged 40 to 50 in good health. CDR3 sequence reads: CASTRTGFNYGYTF. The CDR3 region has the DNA TGTGCCAGCACACGGACAGGATTTAACTATGGCTACACCTTC.